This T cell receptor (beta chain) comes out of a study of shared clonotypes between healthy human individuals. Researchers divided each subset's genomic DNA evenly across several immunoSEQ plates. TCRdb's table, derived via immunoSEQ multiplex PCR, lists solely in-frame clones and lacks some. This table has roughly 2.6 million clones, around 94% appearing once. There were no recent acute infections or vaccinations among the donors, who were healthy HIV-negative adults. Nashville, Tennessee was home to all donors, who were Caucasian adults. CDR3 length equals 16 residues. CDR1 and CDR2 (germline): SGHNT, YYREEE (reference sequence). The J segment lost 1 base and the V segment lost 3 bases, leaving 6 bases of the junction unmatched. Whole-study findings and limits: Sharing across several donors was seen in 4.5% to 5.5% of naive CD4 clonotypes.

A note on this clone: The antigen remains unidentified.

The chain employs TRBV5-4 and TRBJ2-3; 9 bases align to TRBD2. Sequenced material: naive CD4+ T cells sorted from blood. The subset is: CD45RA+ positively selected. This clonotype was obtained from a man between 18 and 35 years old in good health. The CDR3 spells CASSYLSGGGTDTQYF. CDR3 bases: TGTGCCAGCAGCTATCTTAGCGGGGGCGGCACAGATACGCAGTATTTT.